These 32 T cell receptor beta chains were all obtained from the same sample, sequenced in a study of blood T cells in healthy people across ages. A second PCR of 7 to 11 cycles used a sample-barcoded 5' primer and a J-beta primer mix. TCRdb reprocessed the 5' RACE reads with MiXCR, giving one entry per CDR3 protein. The profile shows roughly 1,700,000 distinct CDR3 sequences, approximately 30% of them singletons. Sequences were obtained from blood. These receptors all come from a woman aged 25 to 45 in good health.

This clonotype was seen a handful of times. The gene calls are TRBV20-1 and TRBJ2-7, with 11 bases fitting TRBD2. The CDR3 covers 14 residues. J was trimmed by 3 bases and V by 3 bases; bases with no gene match: 4. Germline CDR1 and CDR2: DFQATT and SNEGSKA (reference sequence). CDR3 loop: CSARLAGGNYEQYF. CDR3 nucleotide sequence: TGCAGTGCTAGGCTAGCGGGGGGCAACTACGAGCAGTACTTC.

This clonotype has only a few counts. The chain combines TRBV10-3 with TRBJ2-3; 14 bases align to TRBD2. After removal of 2 bases from V and 10 bases from J, the junction contained 8 bases not matched to a gene. The germline gives CDR1 ENHRY, CDR2 SYGVKD. This CDR3 spans 16 amino acids. The CDR3 protein is CAISEGTSGSGLAQYF. The CDR3 nucleotides are TGTGCCATCAGTGAGGGGACTAGCGGGAGCGGTCTAGCGCAGTATTTT.

This clonotype was picked up many times. The chain combines TRBV4-1 with TRBJ2-1, with D possibly called TRBD1 or TRBD2 (5 bases each). The V gene's germline CDR1 is MGHRA and CDR2 YSYEKL. V lost 4 bases to trimming and J lost 0 bases, with 10 bases between them. The CDR3 contains 15 residues. The CDR3 DNA reads as TGCGCCAGCAGCCCGGGACCCAGCTCCTACAATGAGCAGTTCTTC. Its protein product is CASSPGPSSYNEQFF.

This clonotype has at least ten counts. The rearrangement links TRBV20-1 to TRBJ2-5, with TRBD1 identical over 7 bases. The CDR3 loop spans 16 amino acids. After removal of 6 bases from V and 3 bases from J, the junction contained 16 bases not matched to a gene. Per the germline V gene, CDR1 is DFQATT and CDR2 is SNEGSKA (reference sequence). CDR3 in amino acids: CSANRGQELKEETQYF. CDR3 coding DNA: TGCAGTGCGAACAGGGGTCAGGAGTTGAAGGAAGAGACCCAGTACTTC.

The gene calls are TRBV29-1 and TRBJ2-2, with D maybe TRBD1 (5 bases). The CDR3 totals 13 residues. The V and J ends lost 6 bases and 1 base respectively, with 9 bases between them. In germline, CDR1 is SQVTM, CDR2 ANQGSEA. The CDR3 protein is CSVADRNTGELFF. The CDR3 DNA is TGCAGCGTGGCAGACAGGAACACCGGGGAGCTGTTTTTT.

This clonotype was picked up a small number of times. V and J are TRBV3-1 and TRBJ1-2; D uncertain. The CDR3 covers 15 residues. The ends were cut back, 0 bases at V and 8 bases at J, with 16 bases in the middle. The germline V gene encodes CDR1 LGHDT and CDR2 YNNKEL (reference sequence). CDR3 protein: CASSQDLLRSRGYTF. CDR3 nucleotides: TGTGCCAGCAGCCAAGATCTTCTGAGAAGTAGGGGCTACACCTTC.

This clonotype has only a few counts. The genes are TRBV20-1 and TRBJ1-1; 8 bases fit TRBD1. This CDR3 contains 13 residues. Germline V gene data show CDR1 as DFQATT and CDR2 as SNEGSKA (reference sequence). V was clipped by 2 bases and J by 7 bases; unmatched bases: 6. CDR3 residues: CSARSHRGVEAFF. The CDR3 DNA sequence: TGCAGTGCTAGAAGTCACAGGGGGGTTGAAGCTTTCTTT.

A few counts support this clonotype. A single base separates this from a much larger clone, so it may be a read error. This CDR3 is CASSYIGTGQETQYF. CDR3 in DNA: TGTGCCAGCAGTTACATCGGGACAGGCCAAGAGACCCAGTACTTC. This chain connects TRBV6-5 to TRBJ2-5; 8 nucleotides align to TRBD1. The ends lost 2 bases at V and 1 base at J; junction bases unmatched: 3. Germline CDR1 and CDR2: MNHEY and SVGAGI. This CDR3 comprises 15 residues.

V usage is TRBV25-1 and J usage is TRBJ1-2; D unclear. The CDR3 is made up of 15 amino acids. CDR1 is MGHDK, CDR2 SYGVNS, per germline. Trimming pared 2 bases from V and 2 bases from J, leaving 12 bases between. CDR3 sequence (DNA): TGTGCCAGCAGTGAACACCCTACAGAGAACTATGGCTACACCTTC. This gives the protein CASSEHPTENYGYTF.

This clonotype was seen at least ten times. The chain combines TRBV10-3 with TRBJ2-1; possibly TRBD1 for D (7 bases). V lost 2 bases to trimming and J lost 7 bases, with 9 bases between them. CDR1 and CDR2 from the germline V gene are ENHRY and SYGVKD. CDR3 size: 13 residues. The CDR3 sequence: CAISEQGGNEQFF. CDR3 DNA: TGTGCCATCAGTGAGCAGGGGGGAAATGAGCAGTTCTTC.

The chain employs TRBV20-1 and TRBJ2-3, with 11 bases identical to TRBD2. Germline V CDR1 and CDR2: DFQATT, SNEGSKA (reference sequence). The CDR3 is made up of 19 amino acids. The junction had 14 bases not matched to a gene; V was cut back by 1 base and J by 2 bases. CDR3 loop: CSARGGLAETSSHTDTQYF. CDR3 coding DNA: TGCAGTGCTAGAGGGGGACTAGCGGAGACTTCCTCCCACACAGATACGCAGTATTTT.

The gene calls are TRBV18 and TRBJ1-3; a possible D gene is TRBD1 (5 bases). CDR1 and CDR2 (germline): KGHSH, LQKENI. The CDR3 loop spans 16 amino acids. Trimming shortened V by 3 bases and J by 0 bases, and 12 bases separated the two germline ends. The CDR3 DNA sequence: TGTGCCAGCTCACCCGCCGGGACGGACTCTGGAAACACCATATATTTT. Its protein product is CASSPAGTDSGNTIYF.

In its sample, this clonotype was seen many times. The gene calls are TRBV29-1 and TRBJ2-7; no clear D gene. V was trimmed by 5 bases and J by 2 bases, leaving 13 bases between them. This CDR3 is built from 13 residues. CDR1 is SQVTM and CDR2 is ANQGSEA in the germline V gene. The CDR3 nucleotides read TGCAGCGTTCCGTTCGTAGGCACCTACGAGCAGTACTTC. This sequence encodes CSVPFVGTYEQYF.

This clonotype was counted at least ten times. The V and J genes are TRBV4-1 and TRBJ2-1; D gene ambiguous. CDR1 is MGHRA, CDR2 YSYEKL, per germline. The V end was cut by 2 bases, the J end by 5 bases, with 10 bases between. CDR3 size: 14 residues. The CDR3 DNA reads TGCGCCAGCAGCCAAACCCACGTAAACAATGAGCAGTTCTTC. It yields the protein CASSQTHVNNEQFF.

The chain links TRBV5-5 to TRBJ2-7; D is tentatively TRBD1 or TRBD2 (5 bases each). V shed 2 bases and J shed 0 bases, with 18 bases lying between them. CDR1 is SGHKS, CDR2 YYEKEE, per germline (reference sequence). This CDR3 has 17 residues. The CDR3, as DNA: TGTGCCAGCAGCTTATATCCCTTTGAGGGGAGCTCCTACGAGCAGTACTTC. Amino acids: CASSLYPFEGSSYEQYF. The whole variable domain, filled in from reference TRBV5-5 and TRBJ2-7, reads DAGVTQSPTHLIKTRGQQVTLRCSPISGHKSVSWYQQVLGQGPQFIFQYYEKEERGRGNFPDRFSARQFPNYSSELNVNALLLGDSALYLCASSLYPFEGSSYEQYFGPGTRLTVT.

Concerning this clonotype itself: The junction and the germline gene differ at one end; a read error may be behind it. The chain is built from TRBV20-1 and TRBJ1-5, with D hard to call. The CDR3 runs 16 residues. Germline V CDR1 and CDR2: DFQATT, SNEGSKA (reference sequence). Here the CDR3 DNA reads TGCAGTGCTAGAGAGAGGAGCCAGTTTAGCAAGCAGCCCCAGCATTTT. The encoded protein is CSARERSQFSKQPQHF.

This clonotype was seen more than once but under ten times. The V gene is TRBV12-3 or TRBV12-4, the J gene TRBJ2-7, with a tentative D call TRBD2 (6 bases). Matching the DNA end better, TRBJ2-5 makes the J call doubtful. The CDR3 length is 15 residues. CDR3 region: CASSFYYQGGATQYF. Written as DNA, the CDR3 is TGTGCCAGCAGTTTTTATTACCAGGGAGGCGCGACCCAGTACTTC.

As for this clonotype: A much larger clone lies a single base off, so this may be a read error. The V call is TRBV29-1, the J call TRBJ2-1; 11 bases are a match to TRBD2. The V and J ends lost 3 bases and 9 bases, in that order; junction bases with no gene match: 13. The CDR3 is 16 amino acids. Germline lookup yields CDR1 SQVTM and CDR2 ANQGSEA. The CDR3, as DNA: TGCAGCGTTGAGCGGATAGCGGGAGGGCTTAAAGGTGAGCAGTTCTTC. It yields the protein CSVERIAGGLKGEQFF.

On this clonotype: This could be a read error, since a much larger clone is one nucleotide away. The chain has TRBV7-9 and TRBJ2-4, with 8 bases fitting TRBD2. Germline values: CDR1 SEHNR, CDR2 FQNEAQ (reference sequence). The CDR3 has 15 residues. CDR3 nucleotide sequence: TGTGCCAGCAGCCTAGCGGGCATAGAATACAATGAGCAGTACTTC. It specifies CASSLAGIEYNEQYF.

In its sample, this clonotype was seen a few times. J is TRBJ2-6 and V is TRBV12-3 or TRBV12-4, with D unresolved. The V gene lost 5 bases and the J gene lost 3 bases, with 11 bases spanning the gap. The CDR3 is made up of 15 amino acids. As DNA, the CDR3 is TGTGCCAGCAGTGCTCCCTCTCGTGGGGCCAACGTCCTGACTTTC. Protein sequence: CASSAPSRGANVLTF.

The V gene is TRBV6-4, the J gene TRBJ2-1, with TRBD2 matching over 8 bases. CDR3 length: 16 residues. CDR1 is MRHNA and CDR2 is SNTAGT in the germline V gene. CDR3 DNA sequence: TGTGTCTGCAGTGGGAGCGGGGGTTTCCGGGGGAATGAGCAGTTCTTC. Translation: CVCSGSGGFRGNEQFF.

This clonotype appeared many times. The rearrangement uses TRBV4-3 and TRBJ2-5, with 10 bases fitting TRBD2. The CDR3 has 19 amino acids. Trimming at V came to 1 base and at J to 3 bases, leaving 14 bases not matched to a gene. CDR1 is LGHNA and CDR2 is YSLEER in the germline V gene. The DNA for the CDR3 is TGCGCCAGCAGCCAAGCAGGGCTAGCGGGAGTTGGGGAGGAAGAGACCCAGTACTTC. This translates into CASSQAGLAGVGEEETQYF.

The genes are TRBV2 and TRBJ2-5; D is unresolved. The CDR3 has 12 residues. Germline loops: CDR1 SNHLY, CDR2 FYNNEI. Trimming shortened V by 2 bases and J by 4 bases, and 5 bases separated the two germline ends. This CDR3 is CASSELSETQYF. The CDR3 nucleotides are TGTGCCAGCAGTGAACTGTCAGAGACCCAGTACTTC.

V gene TRBV2 combines with J gene TRBJ2-1; no clear D gene. The germline V gene encodes CDR1 SNHLY and CDR2 FYNNEI. The CDR3 consists of 14 residues. V lost 5 bases, J lost 9 bases, and 17 bases lay in between. CDR3: CASSNLPFLGEQFF. For the CDR3, the DNA is TGTGCCAGCAGTAACCTGCCTTTCCTGGGTGAGCAGTTCTTC.

The chain has TRBV2 and TRBJ2-1, with 8 bases aligning to TRBD2. Trimming took 2 bases from V and 7 from J; bases not matched to a gene: 7. Per germline, CDR1 SNHLY and CDR2 FYNNEI. CDR3 length equals 15 residues. CDR3 DNA sequence: TGTGCCAGCAGTGAATCCGGGACTAGGGGAAATGAGCAGTTCTTC. It yields the protein CASSESGTRGNEQFF. Based on the CDR3 plus reference TRBV2 and TRBJ2-1, the full variable domain is EPEVTQTPSHQVTQMGQEVILRCVPISNHLYFYWYRQILGQKVEFLVSFYNNEISEKSEIFDDQFSVERPDGSNFTLKIRSTKLEDSAMYFCASSESGTRGNEQFFGPGTRLTVL.

Here the CDR3 reads CASSQSSVSDTQYF. CDR3 sequence (DNA): TGCGCCAGCAGCCAATCGTCAGTGTCAGATACGCAGTATTTT. The chain recombines TRBV4-1 with TRBJ2-3; D remains ambiguous. CDR1 is MGHRA and CDR2 is YSYEKL in the germline V gene. The CDR3 sequence is 14 residues long. The V gene lost 2 bases and the J gene lost 4 bases, with 10 bases spanning the gap.

The chain couples TRBV20-1 to TRBJ1-3; 8 positions match TRBD1. Trimming took 6 bases from V and 2 from J; bases not matched to a gene: 21. Germline V gene data show CDR1 as DFQATT and CDR2 as SNEGSKA (reference sequence). This CDR3 has 19 amino acids. For the CDR3, the DNA is TGCAGTGCCGGGACAGGCCTATCCGCTAACTATGGAGCTGGAAACACCATATATTTT. Translated: CSAGTGLSANYGAGNTIYF.

The chain carries TRBV6-6 and TRBJ1-1; no clear D gene. Looked up from germline, CDR1 is MNHNY and CDR2 is SVGAGI (reference sequence). This CDR3 region has 13 residues. Between the trimmed V and J ends, which lost 0 bases and 4 bases, there was a span of 6 bases. The CDR3 loop is CASSYSSSTEAFF. The CDR3, as DNA: TGTGCCAGCAGTTACTCGTCGAGCACTGAAGCTTTCTTT.

Remarks on this clonotype: A junction end diverges from the germline sequence, so it may reflect a read error. V is TRBV12-3 or TRBV12-4 and J is TRBJ2-3; D is ambiguous. The CDR3 length is 14 residues. In nucleotides, the CDR3 is TGTGCCAGCATTTTAGGTCAGGGCACAGATACGCAGTATTTT. This codes for CASILGQGTDTQYF.

The chain combines TRBV2 with TRBJ2-5; 9 nucleotides agree with TRBD2. The CDR3 loop spans 16 amino acids. With V trimmed by 4 bases and J by 3 bases, 9 bases remained unmatched. The germline CDR1 and CDR2 sequences are SNHLY and FYNNEI. The CDR3 DNA sequence: TGTGCCAGCAGTGCCCGGGGTAGCGGGGGTAAAGAGACCCAGTACTTC. This codes for CASSARGSGGKETQYF.

This clonotype was counted at least ten times. The rearrangement joins TRBV7-9 to TRBJ2-1; D unclear. Trimming pared 4 bases from V and 7 bases from J, leaving 14 bases between. Germline V gene data show CDR1 as SEHNR and CDR2 as FQNEAQ (reference sequence). The CDR3 is made up of 14 amino acids. The CDR3 loop reads CASSSDPFSNEQFF. As DNA, the CDR3 is TGTGCCAGCAGCTCGGATCCTTTTTCGAATGAGCAGTTCTTC.

At least ten counts were recorded for this clonotype. The chain combines TRBV7-2 with TRBJ2-7, with D possibly being TRBD2 (6 bases). The CDR3 is 15 amino acids. Germline lookup yields CDR1 SGHTA and CDR2 FQGNSA. The V gene lost 6 bases and the J gene lost 2 bases, with 17 bases spanning the gap. This CDR3 is CASRPTGLSTYEQYF. The CDR3 coding sequence is TGTGCCAGCAGGCCGACCGGACTATCAACCTACGAGCAGTACTTC.